This T cell receptor (beta chain) stems from a study of T-cell reconstitution after alpha-beta-depleted transplantation in children. Unique molecular identifiers featured in how the TCRbeta library was prepared. Each CDR3 protein gets one entry after TCRdb re-called the PCR reads with MiXCR. This sample carries about 580,000 distinct CDR3 sequences, roughly 23% of them seen once, and the ten largest clones take approximately 14%. This clonotype has a count of ten or more. As yet, its antigen is unknown. General study findings and limits: Once a year had passed after transplant, T-cell counts and diversity came mostly from newly produced T cells. It was reported that alpha-beta T cells came from several hundred expanded graft clones (about two months after transplant). Surviving recipient T cells and thymic progenitors underlay high day-60 TCRbeta diversity in some patients.

The TCR sequence derives from a boy in the first two years of life who had a stem cell transplant for acute myeloid leukemia, so the T cells may come from the graft donor. The sample in question was PBMCs, mostly from graft donor cells, obtained 360 days after TCRalphabeta/CD19-depleted stem cell transplant.

The CDR3 sequence is CASSHGQGALYEQYV. CDR3 sequence (DNA): TGTGCCAGCAGCCACGGACAGGGGGCTCTCTACGAGCAGTACGTC. The chain carries TRBV6-5 and TRBJ2-7; 11 nucleotides agree with TRBD1. This CDR3 is 15 amino acids long. Unmatched junction bases numbered 7, after V lost 6 bases and J lost 3 bases. The germline V gene has CDR1 MNHEY and CDR2 SVGAGI.